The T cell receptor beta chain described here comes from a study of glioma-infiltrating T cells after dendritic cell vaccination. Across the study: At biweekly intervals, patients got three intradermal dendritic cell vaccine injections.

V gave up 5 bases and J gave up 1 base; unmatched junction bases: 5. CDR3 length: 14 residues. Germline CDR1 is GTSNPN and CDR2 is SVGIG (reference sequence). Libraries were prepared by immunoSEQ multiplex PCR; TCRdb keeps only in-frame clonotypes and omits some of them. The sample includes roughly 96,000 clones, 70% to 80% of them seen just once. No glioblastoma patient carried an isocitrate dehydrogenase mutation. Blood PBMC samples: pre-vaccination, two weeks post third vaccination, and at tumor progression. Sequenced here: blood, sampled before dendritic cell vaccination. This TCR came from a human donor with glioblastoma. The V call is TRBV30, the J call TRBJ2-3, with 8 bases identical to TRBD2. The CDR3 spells CAWDDGGGTDTQYF. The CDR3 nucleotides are TGTGCCTGGGACGACGGGGGGGGCACAGATACGCAGTATTTT.